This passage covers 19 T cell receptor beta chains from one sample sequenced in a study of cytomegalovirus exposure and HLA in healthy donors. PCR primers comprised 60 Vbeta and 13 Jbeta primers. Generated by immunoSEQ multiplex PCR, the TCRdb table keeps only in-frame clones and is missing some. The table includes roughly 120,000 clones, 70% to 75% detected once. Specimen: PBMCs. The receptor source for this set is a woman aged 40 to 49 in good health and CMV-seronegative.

This CDR3 reads CAIRAGGNTEAFF. The DNA for the CDR3 is TGTGCCATCAGGGCGGGGGGCAACACTGAAGCTTTCTTT. The chain carries TRBV10-3 and TRBJ1-1; D is possibly TRBD1 (6 bases). Per germline, CDR1 ENHRY and CDR2 SYGVKD. The CDR3 sequence is 13 residues long. Trimming removed 6 bases from V and 2 bases from J, with 10 bases in between.

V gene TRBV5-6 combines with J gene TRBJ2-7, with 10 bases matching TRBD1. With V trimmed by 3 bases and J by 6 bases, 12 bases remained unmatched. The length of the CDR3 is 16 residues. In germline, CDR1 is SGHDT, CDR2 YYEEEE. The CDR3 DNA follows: TGTGCCAGCAGCTCTCAGTATAGACAGGGGGCTGGCGAGCAGTACTTC. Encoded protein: CASSSQYRQGAGEQYF.

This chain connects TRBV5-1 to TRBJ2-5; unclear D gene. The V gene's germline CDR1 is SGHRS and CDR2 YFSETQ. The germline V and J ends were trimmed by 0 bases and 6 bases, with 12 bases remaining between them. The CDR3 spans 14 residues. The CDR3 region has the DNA TGCGCCAGCAGCTTGGATCCGGGTAAACAGACCCAGTACTTC. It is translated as CASSLDPGKQTQYF.

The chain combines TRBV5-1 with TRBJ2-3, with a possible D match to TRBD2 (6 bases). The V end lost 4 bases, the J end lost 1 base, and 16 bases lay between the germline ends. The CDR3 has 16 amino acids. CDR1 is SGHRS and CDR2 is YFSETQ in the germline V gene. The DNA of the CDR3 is TGCGCCAGCAGCATAACGGGACTCCCAGGCACAGATACGCAGTATTTT. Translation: CASSITGLPGTDTQYF.

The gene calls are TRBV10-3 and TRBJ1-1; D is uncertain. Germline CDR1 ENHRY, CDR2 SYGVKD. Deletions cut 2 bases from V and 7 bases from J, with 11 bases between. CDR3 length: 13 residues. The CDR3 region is CAISEAGGREAFF. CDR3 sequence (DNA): TGTGCCATCAGTGAGGCAGGTGGCCGTGAAGCTTTCTTT.

Here the CDR3 DNA reads TGTGCCTGGAGTGTCACAGGTCGAGAGGTGTGGCACACCTTC. This codes for CAWSVTGREVWHTF. The chain couples TRBV30 to TRBJ1-2, with TRBD1 as a possible D gene (5 bases). The CDR3 has 14 residues. The V end lost 0 bases, the J end lost 12 bases, and 20 bases lay between the germline ends. The germline V gene has CDR1 GTSNPN and CDR2 SVGIG (reference sequence).

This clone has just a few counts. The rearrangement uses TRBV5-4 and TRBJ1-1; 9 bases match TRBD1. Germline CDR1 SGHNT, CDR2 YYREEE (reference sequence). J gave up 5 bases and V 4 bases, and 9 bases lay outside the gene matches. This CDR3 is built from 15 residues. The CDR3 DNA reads TGTGCCAGCAGCCCGAGGACAGGGGAGGGAACTGAAGCTTTCTTT. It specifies CASSPRTGEGTEAFF. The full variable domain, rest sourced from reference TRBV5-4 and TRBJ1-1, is ETGVTQSPTHLIKTRGQQVTLRCSSQSGHNTVSWYQQALGQGPQFIFQYYREEENGRGNFPPRFSGLQFPNYSSELNVNALELDDSALYLCASSPRTGEGTEAFFGQGTRLTVV.

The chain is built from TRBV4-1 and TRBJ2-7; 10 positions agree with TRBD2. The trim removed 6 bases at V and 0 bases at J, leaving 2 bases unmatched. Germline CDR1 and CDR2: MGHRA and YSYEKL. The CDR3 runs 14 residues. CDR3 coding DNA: TGCGCCAGCAGAAAGCGGGGGGGCTCCTACGAGCAGTACTTC. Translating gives CASRKRGGSYEQYF.

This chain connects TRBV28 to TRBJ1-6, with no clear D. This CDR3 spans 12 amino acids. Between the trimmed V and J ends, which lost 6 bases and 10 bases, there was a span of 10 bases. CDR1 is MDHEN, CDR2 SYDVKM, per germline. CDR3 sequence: CASRDFLSPLHF. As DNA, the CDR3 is TGTGCCAGCAGGGACTTTCTCTCACCCCTCCACTTT.

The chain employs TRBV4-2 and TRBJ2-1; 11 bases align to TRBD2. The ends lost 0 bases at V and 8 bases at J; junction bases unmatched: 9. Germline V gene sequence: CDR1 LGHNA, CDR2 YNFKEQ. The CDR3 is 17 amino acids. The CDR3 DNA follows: TGTGCCAGCAGCCAAGATCTCGAACTAGCGGGAGAAGATGAGCAGTTCTTC. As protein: CASSQDLELAGEDEQFF.

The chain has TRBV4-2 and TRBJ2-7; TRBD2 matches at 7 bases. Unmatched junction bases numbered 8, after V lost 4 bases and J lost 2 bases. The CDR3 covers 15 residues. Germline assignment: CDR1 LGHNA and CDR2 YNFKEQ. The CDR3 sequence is CASSRLAESTYEQYF. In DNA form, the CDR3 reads TGTGCCAGCAGCCGCCTAGCGGAATCCACCTACGAGCAGTACTTC.

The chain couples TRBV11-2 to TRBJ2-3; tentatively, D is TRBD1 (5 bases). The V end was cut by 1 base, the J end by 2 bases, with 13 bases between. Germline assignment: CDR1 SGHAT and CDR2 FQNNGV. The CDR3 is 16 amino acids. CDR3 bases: TGTGCCAGCAGCTTAGGGGTCAGGGAAAACACAGATACGCAGTATTTT. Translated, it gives CASSLGVRENTDTQYF.

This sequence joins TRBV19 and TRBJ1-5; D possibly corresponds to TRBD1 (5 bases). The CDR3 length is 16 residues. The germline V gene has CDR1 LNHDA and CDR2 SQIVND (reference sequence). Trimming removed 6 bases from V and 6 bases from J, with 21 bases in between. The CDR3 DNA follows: TGTGCCAGTAGATCGTCCCTTGGGCAGGGCCTTCAGCCCCAGCATTTT. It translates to CASRSSLGQGLQPQHF. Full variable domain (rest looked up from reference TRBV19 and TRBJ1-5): DGGITQSPKYLFRKEGQNVTLSCEQNLNHDAMYWYRQDPGQGLRLIYYSQIVNDFQKGDIAEGYSVSREKKESFPLTVTSAQKNPTAFYLCASRSSLGQGLQPQHFGDGTRLSIL.

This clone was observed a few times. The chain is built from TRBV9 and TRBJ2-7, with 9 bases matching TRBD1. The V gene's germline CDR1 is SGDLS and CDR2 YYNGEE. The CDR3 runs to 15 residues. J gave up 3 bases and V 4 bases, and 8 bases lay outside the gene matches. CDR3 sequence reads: CASSRTGGEGYEQYF. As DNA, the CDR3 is TGTGCCAGCAGCCGAACAGGGGGCGAGGGCTACGAGCAGTACTTC. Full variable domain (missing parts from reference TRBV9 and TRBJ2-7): DSGVTQTPKHLITATGQRVTLRCSPRSGDLSVYWYQQSLDQGLQFLIQYYNGEERAKGNILERFSAQQFPDLHSELNLSSLELGDSALYFCASSRTGGEGYEQYFGPGTRLTVT.

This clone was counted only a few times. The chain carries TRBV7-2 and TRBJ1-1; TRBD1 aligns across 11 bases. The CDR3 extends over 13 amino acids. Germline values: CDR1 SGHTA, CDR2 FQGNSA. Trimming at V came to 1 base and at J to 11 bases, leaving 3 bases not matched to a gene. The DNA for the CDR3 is TGTGCCAGCAGCTTAGGAGGGGACAGGGGGGCTTTCTTT. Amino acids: CASSLGGDRGAFF.

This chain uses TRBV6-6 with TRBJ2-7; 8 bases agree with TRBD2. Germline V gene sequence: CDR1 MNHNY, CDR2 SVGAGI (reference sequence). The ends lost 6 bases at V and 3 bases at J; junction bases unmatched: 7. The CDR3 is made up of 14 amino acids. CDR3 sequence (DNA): TGTGCCAGCAGCGCAGCGGGGGCGGTCTACGAGCAGTACTTC. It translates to CASSAAGAVYEQYF.

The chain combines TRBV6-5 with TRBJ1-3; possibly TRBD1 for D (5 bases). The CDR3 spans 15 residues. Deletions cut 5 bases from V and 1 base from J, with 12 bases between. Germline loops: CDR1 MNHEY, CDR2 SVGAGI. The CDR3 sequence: CASSQLGGSGNTIYF. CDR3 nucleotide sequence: TGTGCCAGCAGTCAACTCGGGGGATCTGGAAACACCATATATTTT.

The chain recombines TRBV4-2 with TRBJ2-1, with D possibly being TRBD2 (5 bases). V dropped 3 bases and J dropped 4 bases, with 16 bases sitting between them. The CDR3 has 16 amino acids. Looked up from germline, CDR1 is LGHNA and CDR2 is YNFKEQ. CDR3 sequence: CASSHGTGVGYNEQFF. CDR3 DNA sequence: TGTGCCAGCAGCCATGGAACCGGGGTGGGGTACAATGAGCAGTTCTTC.

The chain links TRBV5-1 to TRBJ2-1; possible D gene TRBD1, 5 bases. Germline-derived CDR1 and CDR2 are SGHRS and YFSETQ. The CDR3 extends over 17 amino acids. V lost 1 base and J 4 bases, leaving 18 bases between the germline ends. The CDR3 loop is CASSLLGQGEMYNEQFF. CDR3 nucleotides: TGCGCCAGCAGCTTGCTAGGGCAGGGTGAAATGTACAATGAGCAGTTCTTC.